This T cell receptor beta chain was sequenced in a study of cytomegalovirus exposure and HLA in healthy donors. Both 60 Vbeta primers and 13 Jbeta primers went into the PCR. Measured with immunoSEQ multiplex PCR; TCRdb has only the in-frame clones, and not every one. The sample lists about 160,000 clones, around 88% occurring once. V was clipped by 1 base and J by 4 bases, with 5 bases between them. The CDR3 has 12 residues. Germline V CDR1 and CDR2: SEHNR, FQNEAQ (reference sequence). The genes are TRBV7-9 and TRBJ2-7; D is ambiguous. Material: PBMCs. This TCR was recovered from a woman under 40 in good health and CMV-seronegative. The chain's CDR3 is CASSLERYEQYF. The CDR3 DNA sequence: TGTGCCAGCAGCTTAGAGAGGTACGAGCAGTACTTC.